The T cell receptor beta chain described here comes from a study of T cells in Graves' hyperthyroidism and ophthalmopathy. General observations from the study: Ophthalmopathy got predicted by the model a median around six months before its onset.

V was clipped by 3 bases and J by 5 bases, with 11 bases between them. The germline V gene encodes CDR1 SEHNR and CDR2 FQNEAQ (reference sequence). This CDR3 spans 13 amino acids. This clonotype was observed many times. Its cognate antigen is unknown. TCR beta CDR3 regions were amplified from RNA. Primed by the HTBI set, a first-round RT-PCR was run on the TCR CDR3. In TCRdb, the multiplex PCR reads were re-called with MiXCR into one record per CDR3 protein. In the table there are 650,000 to 700,000 distinct CDR3 sequences, roughly 17% of which are singletons. Graves' hyperthyroidism was deemed stable given no ophthalmopathy progression within 18 months.

Input material: blood. The receptor was derived from a man aged 50-60 years with Graves' hyperthyroidism. The chain has TRBV7-9 and TRBJ2-7; tentative D call: TRBD2 (6 bases). Here the CDR3 DNA reads TGTGCCAGCAGCTTGGCGGGGTACCACGAGCAGTACTTC. Translation gives CASSLAGYHEQYF. The whole variable domain, remainder taken from reference TRBV7-9 and TRBJ2-7, is DTGVSQNPRHKITKRGQNVTFRCDPISEHNRLYWYRQTLGQGPEFLTYFQNEAQLEKSRLLSDRFSAERPKGSFSTLEIQRTEQGDSAMYLCASSLAGYHEQYFGPGTRLTVT.